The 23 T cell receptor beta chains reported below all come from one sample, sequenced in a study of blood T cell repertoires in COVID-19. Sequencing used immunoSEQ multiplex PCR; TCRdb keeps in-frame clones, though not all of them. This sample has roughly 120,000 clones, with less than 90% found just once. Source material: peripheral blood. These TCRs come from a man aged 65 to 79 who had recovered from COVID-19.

The CDR3, as DNA: TGTGCCTGGAGCGGTCACCCGGGACAGAAAACGAGTGGGGCCAACGTCCTGACTTTC. It specifies CAWSGHPGQKTSGANVLTF. The chain has TRBV30 and TRBJ2-6, with 7 bases fitting TRBD1. V trimming: 3 bases; J trimming: 3 bases; junction bases outside the gene matches: 17. The germline gives CDR1 GTSNPN, CDR2 SVGIG (reference sequence). The CDR3 has 19 amino acids.

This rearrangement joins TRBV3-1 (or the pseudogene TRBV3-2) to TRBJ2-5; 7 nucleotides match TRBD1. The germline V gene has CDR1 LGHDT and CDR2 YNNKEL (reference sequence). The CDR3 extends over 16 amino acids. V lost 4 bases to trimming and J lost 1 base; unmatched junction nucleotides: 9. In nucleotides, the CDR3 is TGTGCCAGCAGCCTCGGGACAGTCAGTCTCCAAGAGACCCAGTACTTC. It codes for CASSLGTVSLQETQYF.

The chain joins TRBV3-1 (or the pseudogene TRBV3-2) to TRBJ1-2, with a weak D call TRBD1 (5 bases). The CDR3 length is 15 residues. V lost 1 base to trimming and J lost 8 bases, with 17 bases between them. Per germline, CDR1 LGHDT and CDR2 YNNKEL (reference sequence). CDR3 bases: TGTGCCAGCAGCCAAGTGGAAACAGGTGGTGAGGGCTACACCTTC. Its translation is CASSQVETGGEGYTF.

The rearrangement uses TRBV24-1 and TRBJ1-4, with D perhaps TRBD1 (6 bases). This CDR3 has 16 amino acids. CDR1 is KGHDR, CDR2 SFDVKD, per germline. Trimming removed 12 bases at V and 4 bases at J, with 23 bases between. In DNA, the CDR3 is TGTGCCCCACAAACAGGGCTCGCAACATATAATGAAAAACTGTTTTTT. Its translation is CAPQTGLATYNEKLFF.

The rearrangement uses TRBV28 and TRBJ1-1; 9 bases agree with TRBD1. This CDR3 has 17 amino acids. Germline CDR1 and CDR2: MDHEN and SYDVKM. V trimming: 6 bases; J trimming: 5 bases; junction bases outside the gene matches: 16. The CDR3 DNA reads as TGTGCCAGCAGGACGGGACAGGGCCTGGGTTGGAGGACTGAAGCTTTCTTT. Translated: CASRTGQGLGWRTEAFF.

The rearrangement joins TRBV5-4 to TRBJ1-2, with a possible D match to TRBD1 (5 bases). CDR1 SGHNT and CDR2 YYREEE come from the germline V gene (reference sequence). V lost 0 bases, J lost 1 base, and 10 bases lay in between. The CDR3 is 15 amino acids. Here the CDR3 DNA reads TGTGCCAGCAGCTTGGGACAGTTCTTTAACTATGGCTACACCTTC. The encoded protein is CASSLGQFFNYGYTF.

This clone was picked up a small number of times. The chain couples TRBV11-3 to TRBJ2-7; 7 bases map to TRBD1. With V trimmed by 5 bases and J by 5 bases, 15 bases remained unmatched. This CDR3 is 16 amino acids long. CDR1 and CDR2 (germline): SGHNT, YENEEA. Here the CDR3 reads CASSPAEQGKGNEQYF. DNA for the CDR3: TGTGCCAGCAGCCCGGCGGAACAGGGGAAGGGGAACGAGCAGTACTTC.

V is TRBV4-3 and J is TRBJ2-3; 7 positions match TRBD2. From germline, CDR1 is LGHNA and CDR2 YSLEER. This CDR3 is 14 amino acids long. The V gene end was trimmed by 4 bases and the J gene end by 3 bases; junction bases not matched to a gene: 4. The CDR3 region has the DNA TGCGCCAGCAGCCGAGCGGGGCAGACAGATACGCAGTATTTT. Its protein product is CASSRAGQTDTQYF.

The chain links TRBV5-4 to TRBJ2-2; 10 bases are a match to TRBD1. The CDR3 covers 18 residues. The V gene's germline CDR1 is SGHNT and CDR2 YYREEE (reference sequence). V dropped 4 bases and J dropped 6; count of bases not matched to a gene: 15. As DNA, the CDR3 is TGTGCCAGCAGCCCCCCGGGTCCCGGGACAGGGGTCCCCGGGGAGCTGTTTTTT. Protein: CASSPPGPGTGVPGELFF.

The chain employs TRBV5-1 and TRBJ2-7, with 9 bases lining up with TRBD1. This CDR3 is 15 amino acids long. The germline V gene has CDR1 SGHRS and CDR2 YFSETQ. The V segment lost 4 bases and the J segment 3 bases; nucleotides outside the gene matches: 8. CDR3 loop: CASSPRGGQGYEQYF. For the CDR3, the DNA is TGCGCCAGCAGCCCGAGGGGGGGACAGGGCTACGAGCAGTACTTC.

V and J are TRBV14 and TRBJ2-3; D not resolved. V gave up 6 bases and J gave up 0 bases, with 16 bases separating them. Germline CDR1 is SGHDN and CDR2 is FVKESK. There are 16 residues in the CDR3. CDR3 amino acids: CASSHIGGPSTDTQYF. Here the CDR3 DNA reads TGTGCCAGCAGTCATATCGGCGGTCCTAGCACAGATACGCAGTATTTT.

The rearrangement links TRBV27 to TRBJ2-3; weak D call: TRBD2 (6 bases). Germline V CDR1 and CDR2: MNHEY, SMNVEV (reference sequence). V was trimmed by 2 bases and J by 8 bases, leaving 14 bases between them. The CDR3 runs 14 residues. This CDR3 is CASSLNAGSPTQYF. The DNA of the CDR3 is TGTGCCAGCAGTTTAAATGCGGGATCTCCTACGCAGTATTTT.

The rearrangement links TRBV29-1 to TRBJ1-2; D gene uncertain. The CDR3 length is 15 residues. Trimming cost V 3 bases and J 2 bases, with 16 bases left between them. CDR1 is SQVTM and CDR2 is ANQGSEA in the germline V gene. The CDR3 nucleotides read TGCAGCGTTGAGAACAGTCGAGAACGGAACTATGGCTACACCTTC. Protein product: CSVENSRERNYGYTF.

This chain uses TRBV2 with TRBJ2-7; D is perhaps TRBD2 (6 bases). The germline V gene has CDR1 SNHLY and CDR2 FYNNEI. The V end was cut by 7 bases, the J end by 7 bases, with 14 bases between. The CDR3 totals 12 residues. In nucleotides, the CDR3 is TGTGCCAGCACTAGGGGAGGCGGTGAGCAGTACTTC. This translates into CASTRGGGEQYF.

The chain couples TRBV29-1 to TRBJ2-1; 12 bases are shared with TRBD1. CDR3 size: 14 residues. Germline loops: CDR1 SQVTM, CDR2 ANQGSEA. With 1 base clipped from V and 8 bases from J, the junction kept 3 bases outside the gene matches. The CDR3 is CSVEGGQGADEQFF. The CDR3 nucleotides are TGCAGCGTTGAAGGGGGACAGGGGGCCGATGAGCAGTTCTTC.

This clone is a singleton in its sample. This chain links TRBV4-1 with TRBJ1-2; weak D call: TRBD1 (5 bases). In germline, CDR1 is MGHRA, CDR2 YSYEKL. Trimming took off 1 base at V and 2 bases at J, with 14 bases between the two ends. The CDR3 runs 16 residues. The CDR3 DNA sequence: TGCGCCAGCAGCCAAGCTCCAGGGAATTTCAACTATGGCTACACCTTC. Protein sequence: CASSQAPGNFNYGYTF.

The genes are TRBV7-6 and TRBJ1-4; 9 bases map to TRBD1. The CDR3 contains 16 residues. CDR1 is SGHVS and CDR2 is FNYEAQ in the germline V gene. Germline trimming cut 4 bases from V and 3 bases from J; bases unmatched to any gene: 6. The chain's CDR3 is CASSYGTGQSNEKLFF. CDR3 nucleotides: TGTGCCAGCAGCTATGGGACAGGGCAGTCTAATGAAAAACTGTTTTTT.

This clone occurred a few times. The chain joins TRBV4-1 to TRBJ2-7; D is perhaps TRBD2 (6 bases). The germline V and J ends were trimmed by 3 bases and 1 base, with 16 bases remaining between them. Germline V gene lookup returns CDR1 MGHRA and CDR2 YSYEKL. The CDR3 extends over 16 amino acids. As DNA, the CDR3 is TGCGCCAGCAGCCAGTCGTGGGGCGGGGTATCCTACGAGCAGTACTTC. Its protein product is CASSQSWGGVSYEQYF.

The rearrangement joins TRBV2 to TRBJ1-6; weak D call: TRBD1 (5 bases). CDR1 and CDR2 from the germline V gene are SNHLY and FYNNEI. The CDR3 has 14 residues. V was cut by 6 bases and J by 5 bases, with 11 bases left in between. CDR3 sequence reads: CASRPDSDNSPLHF. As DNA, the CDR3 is TGTGCCAGCAGGCCTGACAGTGATAATTCACCCCTCCACTTT.

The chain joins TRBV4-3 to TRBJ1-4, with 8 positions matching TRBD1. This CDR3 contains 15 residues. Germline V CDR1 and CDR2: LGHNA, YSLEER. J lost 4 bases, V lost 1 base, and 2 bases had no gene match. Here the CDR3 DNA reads TGCGCCAGCAGCCAAGGGACAGGGTTTAATGAAAAACTGTTTTTT. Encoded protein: CASSQGTGFNEKLFF.

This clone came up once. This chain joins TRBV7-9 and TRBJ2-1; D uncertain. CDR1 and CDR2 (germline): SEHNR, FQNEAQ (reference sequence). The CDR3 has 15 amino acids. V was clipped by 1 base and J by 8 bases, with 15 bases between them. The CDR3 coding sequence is TGTGCCAGCAGCTTAGGGTACCTTCGAGTCGATGAGCAGTTCTTC. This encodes CASSLGYLRVDEQFF.

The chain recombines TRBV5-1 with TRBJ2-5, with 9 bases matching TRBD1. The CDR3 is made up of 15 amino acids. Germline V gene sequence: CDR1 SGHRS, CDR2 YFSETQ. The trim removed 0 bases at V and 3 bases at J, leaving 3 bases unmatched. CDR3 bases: TGCGCCAGCAGCTTGGGTCGGACAGGGGAAGAGACCCAGTACTTC. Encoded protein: CASSLGRTGEETQYF.

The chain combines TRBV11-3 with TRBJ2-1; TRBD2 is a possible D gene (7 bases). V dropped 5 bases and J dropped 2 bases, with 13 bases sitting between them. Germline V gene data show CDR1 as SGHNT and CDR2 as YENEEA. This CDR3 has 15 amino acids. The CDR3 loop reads CASSPRGGTYNEQFF. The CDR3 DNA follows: TGTGCCAGCAGCCCAAGGGGGGGGACCTACAATGAGCAGTTCTTC.